Sequencing of this TCR beta chain was carried out in a study of HIV-infected patients and healthy controls. Germline V gives CDR1 ENHRY, CDR2 SYGVKD. CDR3 length equals 14 residues. V was cut by 3 bases and J by 1 base, with 9 bases left in between. Whole blood was used without fractionation, so all unsorted peripheral T cells were included. The RNA source was a roughly 2.5 ml peripheral blood draw. This clonotype came up many times. Alpha and beta constant-region primers primed reverse transcription of about 470 ng RNA. Alpha and beta chain libraries were made separately by chain-specific third strand synthesis with multiplexing indices. The library had 12-nucleotide molecular identifiers formed by two random hexamers joined together. TCRdb used MiXCR to reprocess the 5' RACE reads, holding one entry per CDR3 protein. This table holds 5,000 or so distinct CDR3 sequences, around 8% found once.

The V call is TRBV10-3, the J call TRBJ1-1; no definite D call. This receptor was taken from an adult with HIV infection. This sample comprised blood, obtained before antiretroviral therapy. The chain's CDR3 is CAISEGGRNTEAFF. CDR3 nucleotide sequence: TGTGCCATCAGTGAAGGTGGCAGGAACACTGAAGCTTTCTTT.